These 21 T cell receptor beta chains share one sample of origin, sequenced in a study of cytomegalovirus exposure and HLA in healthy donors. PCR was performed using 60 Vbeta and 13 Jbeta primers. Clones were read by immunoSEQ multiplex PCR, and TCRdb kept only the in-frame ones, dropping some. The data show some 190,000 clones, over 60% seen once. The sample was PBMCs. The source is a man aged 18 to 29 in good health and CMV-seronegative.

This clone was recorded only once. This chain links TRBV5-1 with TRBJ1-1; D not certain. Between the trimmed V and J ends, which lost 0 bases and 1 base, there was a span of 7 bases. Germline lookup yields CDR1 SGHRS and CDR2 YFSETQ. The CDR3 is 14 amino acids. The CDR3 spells CASSLVPQNTEAFF. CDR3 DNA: TGCGCCAGCAGCTTGGTTCCCCAGAACACTGAAGCTTTCTTT.

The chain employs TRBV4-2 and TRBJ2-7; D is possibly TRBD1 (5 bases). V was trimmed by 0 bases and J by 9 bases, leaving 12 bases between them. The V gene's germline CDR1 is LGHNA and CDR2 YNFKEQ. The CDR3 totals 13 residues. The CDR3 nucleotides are TGTGCCAGCAGCCAAGAAGTCAGGGCGGCGCAGTACTTC. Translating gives CASSQEVRAAQYF.

DNA for the CDR3: TGTGCCAGCAGCCCCCCCTCGGGAGGGATCCGGGCTGGCTACACCTTC. Protein sequence: CASSPPSGGIRAGYTF. The V and J genes are TRBV7-9 and TRBJ1-2; D is unclear. The V gene lost 5 bases and the J gene lost 7 bases, with 23 bases spanning the gap. Germline V gene lookup returns CDR1 SEHNR and CDR2 FQNEAQ (reference sequence). The CDR3 runs 16 residues.

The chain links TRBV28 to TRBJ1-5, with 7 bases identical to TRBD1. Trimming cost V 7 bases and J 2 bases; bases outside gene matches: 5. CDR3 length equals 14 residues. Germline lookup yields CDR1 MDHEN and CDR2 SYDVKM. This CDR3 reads CASTTGIGNQPQHF. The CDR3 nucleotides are TGTGCCAGCACGACAGGGATTGGCAATCAGCCCCAGCATTTT. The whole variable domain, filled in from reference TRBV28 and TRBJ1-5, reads DVKVTQSSRYLVKRTGEKVFLECVQDMDHENMFWYRQDPGLGLRLIYFSYDVKMKEKGDIPEGYSVSREKKERFSLILESASTNQTSMYLCASTTGIGNQPQHFGDGTRLSIL.

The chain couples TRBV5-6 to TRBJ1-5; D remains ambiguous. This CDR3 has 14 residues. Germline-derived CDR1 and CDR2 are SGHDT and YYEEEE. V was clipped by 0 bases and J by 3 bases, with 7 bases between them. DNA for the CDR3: TGTGCCAGCAGCTTGGGCAGGCTCAATCAGCCCCAGCATTTT. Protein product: CASSLGRLNQPQHF. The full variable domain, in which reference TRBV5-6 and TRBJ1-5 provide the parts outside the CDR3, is DAGVTQSPTHLIKTRGQQVTLRCSPKSGHDTVSWYQQALGQGPQFIFQYYEEEERQRGNFPDRFSGHQFPNYSSELNVNALLLGDSALYLCASSLGRLNQPQHFGDGTRLSIL.

As DNA, the CDR3 is TGTGCCAGCAGGACAGGGCGTGATGGCTACACCTTC. Its translation: CASRTGRDGYTF. The chain joins TRBV6-5 to TRBJ1-2; TRBD1 matches at 7 bases. V dropped 6 bases and J dropped 6; count of bases not matched to a gene: 4. CDR1 MNHEY and CDR2 SVGAGI come from the germline V gene. The CDR3 extends over 12 amino acids.

The CDR3 loop reads CASSYLRSGGREQYF. The CDR3 DNA sequence: TGTGCCAGCAGTTACCTTAGGTCAGGGGGAAGGGAGCAGTACTTC. The chain recombines TRBV6-5 with TRBJ2-7; TRBD1 matches 7 bases. The CDR3 consists of 15 residues. V was clipped by 2 bases and J by 7 bases; unmatched bases: 11. Germline V gives CDR1 MNHEY, CDR2 SVGAGI.

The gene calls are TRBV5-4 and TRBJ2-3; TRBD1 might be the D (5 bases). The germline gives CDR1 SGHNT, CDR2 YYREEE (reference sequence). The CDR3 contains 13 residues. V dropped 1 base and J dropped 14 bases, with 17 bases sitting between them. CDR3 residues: CASSLPRQAGWYF. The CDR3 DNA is TGTGCCAGCAGCTTGCCTCGACAAGCAGGGTGGTATTTT.

This CDR3 is CASSPVAGRGNEQFF. CDR3 DNA: TGTGCCAGCAGCCCGGTCGCGGGGAGAGGCAATGAGCAGTTCTTC. The chain is built from TRBV6-1 and TRBJ2-1, with D maybe TRBD2 (6 bases). This CDR3 spans 15 amino acids. CDR1 MNHNS and CDR2 SASEGT come from the germline V gene. V lost 6 bases, J lost 6 bases, and 18 bases lay in between.

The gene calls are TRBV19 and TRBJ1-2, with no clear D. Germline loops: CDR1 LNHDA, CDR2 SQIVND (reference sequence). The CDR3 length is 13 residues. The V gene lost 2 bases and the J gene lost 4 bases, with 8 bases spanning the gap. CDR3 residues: CASSITGSYGYTF. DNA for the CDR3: TGTGCCAGTAGTATAACTGGTAGCTATGGCTACACCTTC.

The CDR3 sequence is CAWSVPWDRGREQYF. The CDR3 DNA is TGTGCCTGGAGTGTACCATGGGACAGGGGGCGCGAGCAGTACTTC. The chain couples TRBV30 to TRBJ2-7; 12 nucleotides align to TRBD1. Germline trimming cut 0 bases from V and 6 bases from J; bases unmatched to any gene: 6. This CDR3 contains 15 residues. CDR1 is GTSNPN, CDR2 SVGIG, per germline (reference sequence).

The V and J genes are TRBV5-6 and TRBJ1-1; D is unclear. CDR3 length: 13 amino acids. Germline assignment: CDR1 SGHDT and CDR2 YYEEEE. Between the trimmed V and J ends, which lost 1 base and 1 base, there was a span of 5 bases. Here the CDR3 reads CASSLRGNTEAFF. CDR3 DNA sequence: TGTGCCAGCAGCTTGCGAGGGAACACTGAAGCTTTCTTT.

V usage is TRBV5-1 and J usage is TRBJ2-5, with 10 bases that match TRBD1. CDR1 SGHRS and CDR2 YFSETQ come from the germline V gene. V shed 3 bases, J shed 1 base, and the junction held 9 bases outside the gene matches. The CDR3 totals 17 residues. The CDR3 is CASSSAPRTGGQETQYF. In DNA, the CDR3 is TGCGCCAGCAGCTCGGCACCAAGGACAGGGGGCCAAGAGACCCAGTACTTC.

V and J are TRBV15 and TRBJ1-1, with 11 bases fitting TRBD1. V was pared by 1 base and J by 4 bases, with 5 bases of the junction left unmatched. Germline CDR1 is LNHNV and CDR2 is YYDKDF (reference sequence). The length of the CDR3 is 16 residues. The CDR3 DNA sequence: TGTGCCACCAGCAGAGTGGTTGGGACAGGGGGCACTGAAGCTTTCTTT. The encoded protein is CATSRVVGTGGTEAFF.

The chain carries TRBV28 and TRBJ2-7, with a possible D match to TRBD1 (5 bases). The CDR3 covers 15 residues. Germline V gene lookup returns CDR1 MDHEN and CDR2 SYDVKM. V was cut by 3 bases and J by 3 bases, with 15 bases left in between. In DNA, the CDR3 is TGTGCCAGCAGTTTGGGCCAGGGCCACCTCTACGAGCAGTACTTC. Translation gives CASSLGQGHLYEQYF.

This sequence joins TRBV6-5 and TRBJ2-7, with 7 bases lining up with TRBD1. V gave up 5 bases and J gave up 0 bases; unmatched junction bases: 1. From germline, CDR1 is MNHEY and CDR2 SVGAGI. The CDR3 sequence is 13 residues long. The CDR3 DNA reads TGTGCCAGCAGTCGGACAGGCTCCTACGAGCAGTACTTC. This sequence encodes CASSRTGSYEQYF.

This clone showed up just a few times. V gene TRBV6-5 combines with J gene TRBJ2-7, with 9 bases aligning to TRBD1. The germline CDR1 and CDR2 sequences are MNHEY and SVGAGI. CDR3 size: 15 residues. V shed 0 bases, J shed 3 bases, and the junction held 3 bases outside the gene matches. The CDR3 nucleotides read TGTGCCAGCAGTTACTCCGGGACAGGGAGCTACGAGCAGTACTTC. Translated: CASSYSGTGSYEQYF.

This CDR3 reads CASSSTLGADPNEKLFF. CDR3 nucleotide sequence: TGTGCCAGCAGCTCTACATTGGGCGCAGACCCGAATGAAAAACTGTTTTTT. This chain joins TRBV7-9 and TRBJ1-4; D gene unclear. The CDR3 totals 17 residues. V gave up 4 bases and J gave up 5 bases, with 20 bases separating them. Looked up from germline, CDR1 is SEHNR and CDR2 is FQNEAQ (reference sequence).

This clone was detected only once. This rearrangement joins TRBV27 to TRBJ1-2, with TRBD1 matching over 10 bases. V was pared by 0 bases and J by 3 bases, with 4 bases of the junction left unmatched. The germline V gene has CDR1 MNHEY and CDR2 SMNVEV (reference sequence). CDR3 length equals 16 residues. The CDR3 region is CASSLSWTGGDYGYTF. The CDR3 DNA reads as TGTGCCAGCAGTTTATCCTGGACAGGGGGGGACTATGGCTACACCTTC.

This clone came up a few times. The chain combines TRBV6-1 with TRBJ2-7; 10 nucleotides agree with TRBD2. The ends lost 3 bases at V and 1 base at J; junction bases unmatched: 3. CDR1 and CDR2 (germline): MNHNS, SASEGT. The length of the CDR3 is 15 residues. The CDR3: CASSDRTSGSYEQYF. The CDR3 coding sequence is TGTGCCAGCAGTGATAGGACTAGCGGATCCTACGAGCAGTACTTC.

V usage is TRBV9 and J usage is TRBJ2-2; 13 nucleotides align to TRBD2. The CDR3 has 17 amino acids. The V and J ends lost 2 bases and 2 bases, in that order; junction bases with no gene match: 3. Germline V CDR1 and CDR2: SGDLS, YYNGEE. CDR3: CASSVGTSGINTGELFF. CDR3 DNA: TGTGCCAGCAGCGTCGGGACTAGCGGGATCAACACCGGGGAGCTGTTTTTT.